What follows describes a single TCR beta chain. Its antigen remains unknown. The entry originates in a study of shared clonotypes between healthy human individuals. Recent acute infections and vaccinations were absent in the healthy HIV-negative adult donors. The donors, all of them Caucasian adults, lived in Nashville, Tennessee. The study, taken as a whole, reports: The sharing of 4.5% to 5% of naive CD4 clonotypes was seen across a handful of donors.

The CDR3 covers 16 residues. V dropped 2 bases and J dropped 4 bases, with 15 bases sitting between them. In germline, CDR1 is MNHEY, CDR2 SMNVEV (reference sequence). Each subset's genomic DNA was shared equally among a number of immunoSEQ plates. The table came from immunoSEQ multiplex PCR; TCRdb's copy has only in-frame clones and leaves some out. The repertoire holds hundreds of thousands of clones, with 87% as singletons. The specimen sequenced was memory CD8+ T cells sorted from blood. Described subset: CD45RO+ cells pooled with CCR7-negative TemRA cells. This sequence originates from a young man in good health. This sequence joins TRBV27 and TRBJ1-3; D is perhaps TRBD1 (6 bases). The CDR3 region is CASSLGVGGPGNTIYF. In DNA form, the CDR3 reads TGTGCCAGCAGTTTAGGGGTCGGGGGGCCAGGAAACACCATATATTTT.